These 7 T cell receptor beta chains share one sample of origin, sequenced in a study of control samples from healthy donors and cancer patients. The method was immunoSEQ multiplex PCR; TCRdb's version includes in-frame clones alone and lacks a portion of them. The sample yields approximately 41,000 clones, about 94% seen once. Sequencing used blood. The receptors here all came from a man in his 60s in good health.

The chain combines TRBV2 with TRBJ2-7, with 9 bases that match TRBD2. The V gene's germline CDR1 is SNHLY and CDR2 FYNNEI. CDR3 length: 16 residues. Trimming at V came to 8 bases and at J to 7 bases, leaving 18 bases not matched to a gene. Here the CDR3 reads CASSARGGRAVWEQYF. CDR3 DNA sequence: TGTGCCAGCTCCGCCCGTGGCGGGAGGGCGGTTTGGGAGCAGTACTTC. Together with reference TRBV2 and TRBJ2-7, the CDR3 gives the full variable domain: EPEVTQTPSHQVTQMGQEVILRCVPISNHLYFYWYRQILGQKVEFLVSFYNNEISEKSEIFDDQFSVERPDGSNFTLKIRSTKLEDSAMYFCASSARGGRAVWEQYFGPGTRLTVT.

The chain's CDR3 is CASRRDRAKNIQYF. The CDR3 nucleotides are TGTGCCAGCAGACGGGACAGAGCCAAAAACATTCAGTACTTC. The V gene is TRBV6-6, the J gene TRBJ2-4; 7 nucleotides match TRBD1. After removal of 6 bases from V and 0 bases from J, the junction contained 2 bases not matched to a gene. The CDR3 length is 14 residues. Looked up from germline, CDR1 is MNHNY and CDR2 is SVGAGI (reference sequence).

The V call is TRBV10-3, the J call TRBJ2-3, with 7 positions matching TRBD1. Trimming removed 6 bases from V and 5 bases from J; junction bases left unmatched: 14. This CDR3 is built from 16 residues. Germline lookup yields CDR1 ENHRY and CDR2 SYGVKD. CDR3 amino acids: CAISARDSRNLDTQYF. The CDR3 coding sequence is TGTGCCATCAGCGCCCGGGACAGTCGCAATCTAGATACGCAGTATTTT.

The chain carries TRBV2 and TRBJ2-7; no reliable D call. Germline lookup yields CDR1 SNHLY and CDR2 FYNNEI. CDR3 length: 11 residues. Trimming pared 5 bases from V and 2 bases from J, leaving 4 bases between. CDR3 sequence: CASSPTYEQYF. CDR3 DNA: TGTGCCAGCAGTCCAACCTACGAGCAGTACTTC.

The chain employs TRBV5-5 and TRBJ1-5, with D perhaps TRBD1 (6 bases). Germline assignment: CDR1 SGHKS and CDR2 YYEKEE (reference sequence). Trimming pared 4 bases from V and 1 base from J, leaving 18 bases between. The CDR3 covers 17 residues. This CDR3 is CASSPRGGQGSNQPQHF. The DNA of the CDR3 is TGTGCCAGCAGCCCTAGAGGGGGGCAGGGGAGCAATCAGCCCCAGCATTTT. Combining the CDR3 with reference TRBV5-5 and TRBJ1-5 gives the whole variable domain DAGVTQSPTHLIKTRGQQVTLRCSPISGHKSVSWYQQVLGQGPQFIFQYYEKEERGRGNFPDRFSARQFPNYSSELNVNALLLGDSALYLCASSPRGGQGSNQPQHFGDGTRLSIL.

The chain employs TRBV19 and TRBJ1-4; TRBD1 is a possible D gene (5 bases). The germline gives CDR1 LNHDA, CDR2 SQIVND (reference sequence). The V gene lost 10 bases and the J gene lost 7 bases, with 25 bases spanning the gap. The CDR3 is 16 residues long. This CDR3 reads CATLPTGIPAVEKLFF. DNA for the CDR3: TGTGCCACCCTACCCACAGGTATCCCGGCGGTTGAAAAACTGTTTTTT. Complete variable domain (other parts from reference TRBV19 and TRBJ1-4): DGGITQSPKYLFRKEGQNVTLSCEQNLNHDAMYWYRQDPGQGLRLIYYSQIVNDFQKGDIAEGYSVSREKKESFPLTVTSAQKNPTAFYLCATLPTGIPAVEKLFFGSGTQLSVL.

The rearrangement uses TRBV3-1 (or the pseudogene TRBV3-2) and TRBJ2-1, with 7 nucleotides matching TRBD2. This CDR3 comprises 13 residues. Germline CDR1 LGHDT, CDR2 YNNKEL (reference sequence). The V segment lost 10 bases and the J segment 8 bases; nucleotides outside the gene matches: 11. CDR3 coding DNA: TGTGCCACCGCCTTGGGCGGGAGCTATGAGCAGTTCTTC. Translated: CATALGGSYEQFF.